This TCR beta chain came from a study of OX40 agonist ivuxolimab in advanced cancers. Study-level background: The dose-escalation group included hepatocellular carcinoma, melanoma, renal cell carcinoma and head and neck cancer.

The study, taken as a whole, reports: Antigen specificity remained undetermined for the expanded peripheral T cells. Certain nonresponders additionally had low normalized T-cell clonal expansion. Average numbers of expanded clones were greater in CD8+ T cells than in CD4+.

The table came from immunoSEQ multiplex PCR; TCRdb's copy has only in-frame clones and leaves some out. The table lists some 70,000 clones, about 84% of them singletons. As regards this clone: What it binds is unknown. The CDR3 end shows no conserved phenylalanine or tryptophan, and so a read error is likely. Because the CDR3's place on the DNA is in doubt, the DNA is left out and the CDR3 is given as listed by TCRdb.

The sample consisted of CD4+ or CD8+ T cells sorted from blood, taken in a trial of the OX40 agonist ivuxolimab. This TCR was recovered from an adult with an advanced solid tumor such as melanoma, head and neck, liver or kidney cancer.

The chain's CDR3 is CASTPGRKI. The J gene is TRBJ2-7, the V gene TRBV21-1. TRBV21-1 is annotated as a pseudogene. The CDR3 has 9 amino acids, counting both end residues.